This TCR beta chain is drawn from a study of blood T cell repertoires in COVID-19. Across the whole study: The cDNA or gDNA used as material had been derived from T cells, B-cell-depleted T cells, or PBMCs.

Seattle's enrolled individuals joined amid active infection and were then monitored longitudinally. Trimming pared 4 bases from V and 1 base from J, leaving 11 bases between. The CDR3 spans 15 residues. CDR1 is LGHNA, CDR2 YSLEER, per germline. Using immunoSEQ multiplex PCR, the repertoire was profiled, and TCRdb retains in-frame clones only, with some absent. In the table there are 330,000 or so clones, roughly 90% of which are singletons. This clone was recorded once. The sample taken for sequencing was peripheral blood. The chain couples TRBV4-3 to TRBJ2-4; the D is unclear. The TCR comes from a man under 40 with COVID-19, enrolled during active disease. CDR3 in amino acids: CASSRISEAKNIQYF. The CDR3 nucleotides read TGCGCCAGCAGCCGGATCAGCGAGGCCAAAAACATTCAGTACTTC.